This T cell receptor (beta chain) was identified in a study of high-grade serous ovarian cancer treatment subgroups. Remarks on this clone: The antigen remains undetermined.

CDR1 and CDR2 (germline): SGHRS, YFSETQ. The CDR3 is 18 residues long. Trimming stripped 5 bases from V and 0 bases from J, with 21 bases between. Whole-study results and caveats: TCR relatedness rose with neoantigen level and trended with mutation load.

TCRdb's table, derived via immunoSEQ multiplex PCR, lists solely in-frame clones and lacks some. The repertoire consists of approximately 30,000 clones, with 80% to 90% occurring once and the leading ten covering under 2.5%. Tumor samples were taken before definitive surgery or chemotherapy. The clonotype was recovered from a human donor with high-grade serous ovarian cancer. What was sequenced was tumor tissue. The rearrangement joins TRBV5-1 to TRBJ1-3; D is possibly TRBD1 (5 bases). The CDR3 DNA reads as TGCGCCAGCAGTTTGCTCTCACCAGGGAGGGCCTCTGGAAACACCATATATTTT. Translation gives CASSLLSPGRASGNTIYF.